This paragraph covers one T cell receptor (beta chain) sequence. This sample is part of a study of technical replicates of blood from a few donors. Only in-frame clones appear in the TCRdb table, and some are missing; sequencing was by immunoSEQ multiplex PCR. The repertoire holds some 70,000 clones, about 90% seen once, with approximately 0.38% in the top ten. Germline loops: CDR1 SGDLS, CDR2 YYNGEE. V lost 0 bases, J lost 2 bases, and 9 bases lay in between. The CDR3 totals 15 residues. Sequenced: T cells isolated from PBMCs. The clonotype comes from a human donor in good health. The chain recombines TRBV9 with TRBJ1-5; TRBD1 is a possible D gene (6 bases). In nucleotides, the CDR3 is TGTGCCAGCAGCGTAGGACCAGGGGGCAATCAGCCCCAGCATTTT. Translating gives CASSVGPGGNQPQHF.